The 20 T cell receptor beta chains reported below all come from one sample, sequenced in a study of CD8 T cells in ankylosing spondylitis. Broader study findings: Seemingly distinctive of ankylosing spondylitis blood was a TCR beta motif formed by eight highly homologous variants.

No antigen has been identified for these receptors. MiXCR, applied by TCRdb to the 5' RACE reads, yields one record per CDR3 protein. The table has under 150,000 distinct CDR3 sequences, approximately 17% seen once. The sample taken for sequencing was blood, either unsorted or a sorted T cell fraction (not recorded which). The receptor set was obtained from a male donor with ankylosing spondylitis.

This clonotype was seen a few times. The CDR3 DNA reads as TGTGCCAGCAGCTTAGAACCGTGGACCTCCTACAATGAGCAGTTCTTC. This codes for CASSLEPWTSYNEQFF. The chain carries TRBV7-6 and TRBJ2-1; D remains ambiguous. This CDR3 comprises 16 residues. The germline V gene encodes CDR1 SGHVS and CDR2 FNYEAQ. V shed 1 base and J shed 0 bases, with 10 bases lying between them.

This chain links TRBV5-4 with TRBJ2-1, with D perhaps TRBD1 (6 bases). The CDR3 is 12 amino acids. V was clipped by 4 bases and J by 14 bases, with 16 bases between them. Germline-derived CDR1 and CDR2 are SGHNT and YYREEE (reference sequence). The DNA for the CDR3 is TGTGCCAGCAGCCCTACAGGGTTTGATGAGTTCTTC. Translation gives CASSPTGFDEFF.

The chain couples TRBV4-1 to TRBJ2-7, with D possibly being TRBD2 (6 bases). The CDR3 runs to 14 residues. V was clipped by 1 base and J by 5 bases, with 12 bases between them. Germline loops: CDR1 MGHRA, CDR2 YSYEKL. The CDR3 region has the DNA TGCGCCAGCAGCCAAGGTGCCCGGGGGAACGAGCAGTACTTC. This sequence encodes CASSQGARGNEQYF.

The V and J genes are TRBV11-2 and TRBJ2-3, with D uncertain. Trimming removed 3 bases from V and 5 bases from J, with 6 bases in between. This CDR3 has 12 amino acids. Germline V gene sequence: CDR1 SGHAT, CDR2 FQNNGV. CDR3 sequence: CASSFFGDTQYF. The CDR3 DNA sequence: TGTGCCAGCAGCTTTTTCGGAGATACGCAGTATTTT.

J is TRBJ2-2 and V is TRBV29-1; D possibly corresponds to TRBD1 (5 bases). This CDR3 spans 13 amino acids. Germline V gene sequence: CDR1 SQVTM, CDR2 ANQGSEA. Deletions cut 5 bases from V and 2 bases from J, with 9 bases between. CDR3 coding DNA: TGCAGCGTTAGACAGCAAAACACCGGGGAGCTGTTTTTT. It encodes CSVRQQNTGELFF.

The J gene is TRBJ2-3, the V gene TRBV7-8; D gene uncertain. CDR1 is SGHVS and CDR2 is FQNEAQ in the germline V gene. V lost 2 bases to trimming and J lost 3 bases, with 3 bases between them. This CDR3 has 12 residues. The CDR3 DNA reads TGTGCCAGCAGCTTAATGACAGATACGCAGTATTTT. This codes for CASSLMTDTQYF.

CDR3 DNA sequence: TGTGCCAGCAGCAACCCCGGGGACTCCTACGAGCAGTACTTC. Residues: CASSNPGDSYEQYF. The chain uses TRBV11-3 and TRBJ2-7; weak D call: TRBD2 (5 bases). Deletions cut 5 bases from V and 0 bases from J, with 11 bases between. The CDR3 has 14 residues. Germline V lookup: CDR1 SGHNT, CDR2 YENEEA.

CDR3 sequence reads: CSASLSGRAIEQFF. DNA for the CDR3: TGCAGTGCTAGCCTGAGCGGGAGGGCCATTGAGCAGTTCTTC. The rearrangement links TRBV20-1 to TRBJ2-1; 10 nucleotides agree with TRBD2. V lost 3 bases, J lost 9 bases, and 8 bases stayed unmatched. CDR1 is DFQATT and CDR2 is SNEGSKA in the germline V gene (reference sequence). CDR3 size: 14 residues.

This clonotype was counted between two and nine times. The chain recombines TRBV27 with TRBJ1-2, with TRBD1 as a possible D gene (6 bases). Germline values: CDR1 MNHEY, CDR2 SMNVEV (reference sequence). The CDR3 contains 16 residues. V was shortened by 5 bases and J by 14 bases, with 30 bases between the two germline ends. The DNA for the CDR3 is TGTGCCAGCAGTACCCCAGGATCGTTGGGACACATAGTTCCAACCTTC. It specifies CASSTPGSLGHIVPTF.

This clonotype has ten or more counts. The chain uses TRBV5-1 and TRBJ1-1; weak D call: TRBD1 (6 bases). Trimming stripped 2 bases from V and 5 bases from J, with 13 bases between. This CDR3 has 14 amino acids. Germline V gene data show CDR1 as SGHRS and CDR2 as YFSETQ. The CDR3 loop is CASSLNREGTEAFF. The CDR3 DNA reads as TGCGCCAGCAGCTTAAACAGGGAAGGGACTGAAGCTTTCTTT.

This clonotype was recorded a few times. The chain carries TRBV7-8 and TRBJ1-1; D is ambiguous. Germline assignment: CDR1 SGHVS and CDR2 FQNEAQ. V lost 0 bases and J lost 3, with 14 bases in between. The CDR3 has 16 amino acids. CDR3 sequence: CASSLAPQRWDTEAFF. The CDR3 DNA follows: TGTGCCAGCAGCTTAGCTCCACAGCGATGGGACACTGAAGCTTTCTTT.

The chain carries TRBV20-1 and TRBJ1-1, with a tentative D call TRBD1 (5 bases). The CDR3 consists of 12 residues. With 3 bases removed from V and 8 bases from J, the gap between germline ends came to 13 bases. Germline assignment: CDR1 DFQATT and CDR2 SNEGSKA (reference sequence). CDR3 residues: CSARVGVFEAFF. CDR3 nucleotide sequence: TGCAGTGCTAGGGTAGGGGTTTTCGAAGCTTTCTTT.

In this sample, this clonotype turned up a few times. The chain has TRBV6-2 or TRBV6-3 and TRBJ2-6; D uncertain. CDR1 MNHEY and CDR2 SVGEGT come from the germline V gene. V lost 5 bases and J 0 bases, leaving 5 bases between the germline ends. The CDR3 is 14 residues long. The CDR3 spells CASSGYSGANVLTF. The CDR3 DNA reads TGTGCCAGCAGTGGGTACTCTGGGGCCAACGTCCTGACTTTC.

V gene TRBV12-3 or TRBV12-4 combines with J gene TRBJ1-1, with TRBD1 matching 10 bases. J lost 1 base, V lost 5 bases, and 13 bases had no gene match. This CDR3 comprises 18 residues. The chain's CDR3 is CASSGLRDRGLTNTEAFF. The CDR3 nucleotides are TGTGCCAGCAGTGGCCTTCGGGACAGGGGATTAACGAACACTGAAGCTTTCTTT.

The gene calls are TRBV12-3 or TRBV12-4 and TRBJ1-5, with TRBD1 as a possible D gene (6 bases). The CDR3 sequence is 15 residues long. V shed 3 bases and J shed 0 bases, with 9 bases lying between them. This chain's CDR3 is CASSFAGASNQPQHF. The CDR3 DNA sequence: TGTGCCAGCAGTTTCGCGGGGGCTAGCAATCAGCCCCAGCATTTT.

The chain joins TRBV12-3 or TRBV12-4 to TRBJ2-1; D tentatively reads TRBD1 or TRBD2 (5 bases each). V lost 5 bases to trimming and J lost 12 bases, with 20 bases between them. The CDR3 is made up of 14 amino acids. CDR3 sequence (DNA): TGTGCCAGCAGTAGTACCGGGGCCCCATATCGGCAGTTCTTC. It is translated as CASSSTGAPYRQFF.

The chain joins TRBV7-9 to TRBJ2-5; D is perhaps TRBD1 (6 bases). Germline CDR1 is SEHNR and CDR2 is FQNEAQ (reference sequence). The CDR3 has 17 amino acids. Between the trimmed V and J ends, which lost 5 bases and 4 bases, there was a span of 23 bases. The CDR3 spells CASSQIRGTGYPETQYF. In nucleotides, the CDR3 is TGTGCCAGCAGCCAGATTAGGGGGACGGGATACCCAGAGACCCAGTACTTC.

This clonotype turned up a few times. The chain is built from TRBV20-1 and TRBJ1-2; 8 positions agree with TRBD1. V lost 0 bases and J lost 2; bases outside the gene matches: 8. The CDR3 is made up of 16 amino acids. Germline assignment: CDR1 DFQATT and CDR2 SNEGSKA (reference sequence). CDR3 sequence reads: CSARDFRGRWNYGYTF. DNA for the CDR3: TGCAGTGCTAGAGATTTCAGGGGGCGTTGGAACTATGGCTACACCTTC.

This rearrangement joins TRBV27 to TRBJ2-4, with no clear D. V lost 0 bases and J lost 4, with 10 bases in between. This CDR3 comprises 15 residues. Germline V gene data show CDR1 as MNHEY and CDR2 as SMNVEV (reference sequence). The CDR3 region is CASSLSPQSKNIQYF. In DNA, the CDR3 is TGTGCCAGCAGTTTATCCCCTCAATCGAAAAACATTCAGTACTTC.

The sample holds many counts of this clonotype. The chain couples TRBV25-1 to TRBJ1-1; D is possibly TRBD1 (5 bases). The V end lost 8 bases, the J end lost 1 base, and 17 bases lay between the germline ends. The CDR3 is 15 amino acids. From germline, CDR1 is MGHDK and CDR2 SYGVNS. The CDR3 DNA sequence: TGTGCCAGCGGATACCAGGGATCGGGGAACACTGAAGCTTTCTTT. It codes for CASGYQGSGNTEAFF. Variable domain in full (rest from reference TRBV25-1 and TRBJ1-1): EADIYQTPRYLVIGTGKKITLECSQTMGHDKMYWYQQDPGMELHLIHYSYGVNSTEKGDLSSESTVSRIRTEHFPLTLESARPSHTSQYLCASGYQGSGNTEAFFGQGTRLTVV.